The rows below give T cell receptor beta chains drawn from one sample of a study of CD4+ T cells in melanoma. Method: immunoSEQ multiplex PCR; TCRdb's copy keeps in-frame clones and lacks some. This sample yields roughly 150,000 clones, of which roughly 91% are seen a single time; over 1.5% belongs to the top ten. The receptors were gathered from a human donor with melanoma. The CDR3 runs from the conserved cysteine through the conserved F or W. The D gene is left open where the match is weak. Size tells how often a clone was seen (once, few, many) or the class of an expanded clone, and some rows leave it out.

DNA | CDR3 | size | D | J | V
TGTGCCAGCAGTGATCGGGACAGGGCCCTCTATCGGGCCCTCCACTTT | CASSDRDRALYRALHF | NA | TRBD1 | TRBJ1-6 | TRBV6-1
TGTGCCAGCAGCAAATGGACAGGGGGAGACACTGAAGCTTTCTTT | CASSKWTGGDTEAFF | NA | TRBD1 | TRBJ1-1 | TRBV5-4
TGTGCCAGCAGCTTCGGGGGAGCTGAAGCTTTCTTT | CASSFGGAEAFF | NA | NA | TRBJ1-1 | TRBV5-6
TGTGCCTGGAGTGTATGGCAGGGGAGCAATGAGCAGTTCTTC | CAWSVWQGSNEQFF | NA | NA | TRBJ2-1 | TRBV30
TGTGCCAGCAGCTTAAAAGGGGGCGCGGGTTCCTACGAGCAGTACTTC | CASSLKGGAGSYEQYF | NA | TRBD1 | TRBJ2-7 | TRBV11-2
TGTGCCAGCAGTTTGGACAGGGGAAACACCATATATTTT | CASSLDRGNTIYF | NA | TRBD1 | TRBJ1-3 | TRBV27
TGTGCCAGCGGGACAGGGGTTTACACTGAAGCTTTCTTT | CASGTGVYTEAFF | NA | TRBD1 | TRBJ1-1 | TRBV2
TGCGCCAGCAGCCGGCTACAAAACACAGATACGCAGTATTTT | CASSRLQNTDTQYF | NA | NA | TRBJ2-3 | TRBV5-1
TGCGCCAGCAGCCTGGTCGACAGGAGCACAGATACGCAGTATTTT | CASSLVDRSTDTQYF | NA | NA | TRBJ2-3 | TRBV5-1
TGTGCCAGCTCACCACCCCAGGGGAGGGAACGGAACGAGCAGTACTTC | CASSPPQGRERNEQYF | NA | NA | TRBJ2-7 | TRBV18
TGTGCCAGCAGCGGAGGGGGCGAACTTTACGAGCAGTACTTC | CASSGGGELYEQYF | NA | NA | TRBJ2-7 | TRBV7-9
TGTGCCATCAGTGAGGCGGACGGCCCTAGCGAAAAACTGTTTTTT | CAISEADGPSEKLFF | NA | NA | TRBJ1-4 | TRBV10-3
TGCGCCAGCAGCCCCGGGACCGCTGTTGGGACTGAAGCTTTCTTT | CASSPGTAVGTEAFF | once | NA | TRBJ1-1 | TRBV10-1
TGTGCCAGCAGTTTATCGTACAGGGCTGACCGTAGCAATCAGCCCCAGCATTTT | CASSLSYRADRSNQPQHF | NA | NA | TRBJ1-5 | TRBV27
TGCGCCAGCAGCATAGATACAGGGGCTGAAAAACTGTTTTTT | CASSIDTGAEKLFF | NA | TRBD1 | TRBJ1-4 | TRBV5-1
TGTGCCAGCAGCCTGGGACAGAGTAATGAAAAACTGTTTTTT | CASSLGQSNEKLFF | NA | TRBD1 | TRBJ1-4 | TRBV11-2
TGTGCCAGCCACTACCTACTAGGACAGGAAGAGACCCAGTACTTC | CASHYLLGQEETQYF | NA | TRBD1 | TRBJ2-5 | TRBV2
TGTGCCAGCAGCTTATCGGGGGGATCCGGTGAGCAGTTCTTC | CASSLSGGSGEQFF | NA | TRBD2 | TRBJ2-1 | TRBV11-3
TGCGCCAGCAGCTTAGAGACTCAGATCAAGACTGAAGCTTTCTTT | CASSLETQIKTEAFF | NA | NA | TRBJ1-1 | TRBV5-1
TGTGCCAGCAGTTTATCGAAGGGGGGAGGCACTGAAGCTTTCTTT | CASSLSKGGGTEAFF | NA | NA | TRBJ1-1 | TRBV27
TGTGCCAGTAGTGACCCCGGGACTAGCGGGGGAGGAGATACGCAGTATTTT | CASSDPGTSGGGDTQYF | NA | TRBD2 | TRBJ2-3 | TRBV19
TGTGCCAGCAGCAAGTTCGTCCCAGTTACGCAGTATTTT | CASSKFVPVTQYF | NA | NA | TRBJ2-3 | TRBV7-2
TGTGCCAGCAGCTTCCACAGGGAGACGTATGGCTACACCTTC | CASSFHRETYGYTF | NA | NA | TRBJ1-2 | TRBV11-2
TGCGCCAGCAGCCATCTCTTAGCGGGGGGGCTTCACGAGCAGTACTTC | CASSHLLAGGLHEQYF | NA | TRBD2 | TRBJ2-7 | TRBV4-1
TGTGCCAGCAGTTCCCCGGGAGCCGGGGGATACGAGCAGTACTTC | CASSSPGAGGYEQYF | NA | NA | TRBJ2-7 | TRBV6-5
TGCGCCAGCAAGACTCCGGGGGGGCACTCAGATACGCAGTATTTT | CASKTPGGHSDTQYF | NA | TRBD2 | TRBJ2-3 | TRBV5-1
TGTGCCAGCGGGACCCAAGCCTACGAGCAGTACTTC | CASGTQAYEQYF | NA | NA | TRBJ2-7 | TRBV2
TGTGCCAGCAGCTTAGGGAGCCTAGCGGACTCCTACAATGAGCAGTTCTTC | CASSLGSLADSYNEQFF | once | TRBD2 | TRBJ2-1 | TRBV11-1
TGTGCCAGCTCCATTAGGGCCGATGGGACCTCTGGGGCCAACGTCCTGACTTTC | CASSIRADGTSGANVLTF | NA | NA | TRBJ2-6 | TRBV27
TGTGCCAGCAGTGAACTAAGGGCGGCTTCTAATAATGAAAAACTGTTTTTT | CASSELRAASNNEKLFF | NA | NA | TRBJ1-4 | TRBV6-1
TGTGCCAGCAGTAGGTGGGAGCAAGAGACCCAGTACTTC | CASSRWEQETQYF | few | NA | TRBJ2-5 | TRBV2
TGTGCCAGCTCACCAGGGCTTGATAACTATGGCTACACCTTC | CASSPGLDNYGYTF | NA | NA | TRBJ1-2 | TRBV18
TGTGCCAGTACCATGAGGGGGAACACTGAAGCTTTCTTT | CASTMRGNTEAFF | NA | NA | TRBJ1-1 | TRBV19
TGTGCCAGCAGTCGCACTTGGGAGGCGGGGTATGAGCAGTTCTTC | CASSRTWEAGYEQFF | NA | NA | TRBJ2-1 | TRBV2
TGTGCCAGCTCGCAAAGGGGGGGAGAAAAGATGCCCCAGCATTTT | CASSQRGGEKMPQHF | NA | NA | TRBJ1-5 | TRBV6-1
TGTGCCAGCAGTTATGGGGGGTCTGGTCAGCCCCAGCATTTT | CASSYGGSGQPQHF | NA | NA | TRBJ1-5 | TRBV6-5
TGTGCCAGCAGTTTATCGTCAGGCGTGGCTGGCTACACCTTC | CASSLSSGVAGYTF | NA | NA | TRBJ1-2 | TRBV27
TGCGCCAGCAGCGCCGGAGCCAAAAACATTCAGTACTTC | CASSAGAKNIQYF | once | NA | TRBJ2-4 | TRBV5-1
TGTGCCAGCAGCTCAGGGTTTCCTACAGATACGCAGTATTTT | CASSSGFPTDTQYF | once | NA | TRBJ2-3 | TRBV11-3
TGCGCCAGCAGCCTTACCTGGGGCACTGAAGCTTTCTTT | CASSLTWGTEAFF | NA | NA | TRBJ1-1 | TRBV4-1
TGCGCCAGCAGCTTGGGGTGGGGACTAGCGGGGACCCGGGGGAATGAGCAGTTCTTC | CASSLGWGLAGTRGNEQFF | NA | TRBD2 | TRBJ2-1 | TRBV5-1
TGCGCCAGCCGACTACAGGGGGGCCCCTACGAGCAGTACTTC | CASRLQGGPYEQYF | NA | TRBD1 | TRBJ2-7 | TRBV5-1
TGCGCCAGCAGCCAGAGCGAGGGACGCCCGCCCGACGAGCAGTACTTC | CASSQSEGRPPDEQYF | NA | NA | TRBJ2-7 | TRBV4-1
TGTGCCAGCAGCTATTACACGGAAGAGACCCAGTACTTC | CASSYYTEETQYF | NA | NA | TRBJ2-5 | TRBV7-3
TGTGCTAGTGGTTACTTCACCGGGGAGCTGTTTTTT | CASGYFTGELFF | NA | NA | TRBJ2-2 | TRBV12-5
TGTGCCAGCAGCTTAGCGTACCAGGGGGAAGAGACCCAGTACTTC | CASSLAYQGEETQYF | NA | TRBD1 | TRBJ2-5 | TRBV7-9
TGTGCCAGCAACTGGGGGACAGGCTACGAGCAGTACTTC | CASNWGTGYEQYF | NA | TRBD1 | TRBJ2-7 | TRBV7-9
TGTGCCAGCAGTTGGACAGGTCACACAGATACGCAGTATTTT | CASSWTGHTDTQYF | NA | TRBD1 | TRBJ2-3 | TRBV6-5
TGCGCCAGCAGCTCGGGACAGGGAAATGAGCAGTTCTTC | CASSSGQGNEQFF | NA | TRBD1 | TRBJ2-1 | TRBV5-1
TGTGCCAGTAGTCCGAGCCAGGGGGGAAATGAAAAACTGTTTTTT | CASSPSQGGNEKLFF | once | TRBD1 | TRBJ1-4 | TRBV19
TGTGCCTGGAGTGTACCGAACTCCGGGGGGTCGGCTTTCTTT | CAWSVPNSGGSAFF | NA | NA | TRBJ1-1 | TRBV30
TGTGCCTGGAGTGTACTTTTTGGCAGGCCCAGAGAAAATGAGCAGTTCTTC | CAWSVLFGRPRENEQFF | NA | NA | TRBJ2-1 | TRBV30
TGTGCCAGCAGTTTGGGGACCGCCCTGAACACTGAAGCTTTCTTT | CASSLGTALNTEAFF | NA | NA | TRBJ1-1 | TRBV27
TGCGCCAGCAGCTTGTGGACAGGGGGAGAATCTGAAGCTTTCTTT | CASSLWTGGESEAFF | NA | TRBD1 | TRBJ1-1 | TRBV5-1
TGTGCCTGGAGGTGGAGGGAAGGGACACCCCTCCACTTT | CAWRWREGTPLHF | NA | NA | TRBJ1-6 | TRBV30
TGTGCCAGCAGCGTGGGTAGCGGGGGATTCGGCGATACGCAGTATTTT | CASSVGSGGFGDTQYF | NA | TRBD2 | TRBJ2-3 | TRBV9
TGCGCCAGCAGCTTGGTGTGGGCCGGTACAGATACGCAGTATTTT | CASSLVWAGTDTQYF | NA | NA | TRBJ2-3 | TRBV5-1
TGTGCCAGCAGTGAAGGGAACGGCCGCAGCGAGCAGTACTTC | CASSEGNGRSEQYF | NA | NA | TRBJ2-7 | TRBV6-1